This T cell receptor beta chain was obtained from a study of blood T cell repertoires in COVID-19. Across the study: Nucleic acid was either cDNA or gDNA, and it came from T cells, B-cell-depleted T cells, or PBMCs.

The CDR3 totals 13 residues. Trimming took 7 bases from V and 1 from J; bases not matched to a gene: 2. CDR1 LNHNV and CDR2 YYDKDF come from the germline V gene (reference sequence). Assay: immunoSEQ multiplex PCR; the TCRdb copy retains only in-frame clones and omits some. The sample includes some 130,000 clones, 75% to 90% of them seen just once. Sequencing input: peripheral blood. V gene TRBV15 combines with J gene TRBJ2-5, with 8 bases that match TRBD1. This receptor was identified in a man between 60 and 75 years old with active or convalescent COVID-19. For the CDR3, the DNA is TGTGCCACCAAGGGACAGGCCCAAGAGACCCAGTACTTC. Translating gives CATKGQAQETQYF.